Each of the 32 T cell receptor beta chains below was sequenced from the same sample in a study of T cell responses to AZD1222 COVID-19 vaccine. Assay used: immunoSEQ multiplex PCR; TCRdb lists only in-frame clones, some missing. Here the sample spans 180,000 or so clones, approximately 95% being singletons. The sample in question was peripheral blood, obtained on day 0 of AZD1222 vaccination. These receptors were taken from an adult in good health.

This chain joins TRBV6-6 and TRBJ1-2; D is uncertain. Trimming stripped 7 bases from V and 8 bases from J, with 8 bases between. The germline V gene encodes CDR1 MNHNY and CDR2 SVGAGI (reference sequence). The CDR3 runs 10 residues. As DNA, the CDR3 is TGTGCCAGCAACCCGTGGGGCTACACCTTC. Protein: CASNPWGYTF.

The chain recombines TRBV27 with TRBJ2-7, with D hard to call. CDR3 size: 14 residues. Germline CDR1 is MNHEY and CDR2 is SMNVEV (reference sequence). V gave up 2 bases and J gave up 7 bases, with 15 bases separating them. In DNA, the CDR3 is TGTGCCAGCAGTTTAGGGCCGGATCCTCGGGAGCAGTACTTC. Translated, it gives CASSLGPDPREQYF.

The gene calls are TRBV5-1 and TRBJ2-1; D is undetermined. The V end lost 1 base, the J end lost 5 bases, and 13 bases lay between the germline ends. CDR3 length equals 15 residues. Germline lookup yields CDR1 SGHRS and CDR2 YFSETQ. This CDR3 reads CASSLMTSNNNEQFF. DNA of the CDR3: TGCGCCAGCAGCTTGATGACGAGTAATAACAATGAGCAGTTCTTC.

V gene TRBV6-1 combines with J gene TRBJ1-1; TRBD1 matches 7 bases. The V gene's germline CDR1 is MNHNS and CDR2 SASEGT. V gave up 3 bases and J gave up 1 base; unmatched junction bases: 5. This CDR3 contains 15 residues. The CDR3 spells CASSDRTGGNTEAFF. The CDR3 DNA reads as TGTGCCAGCAGTGATCGGACAGGAGGGAACACTGAAGCTTTCTTT.

The CDR3 coding sequence is TGTGCCAGCAGTACGACAGGGGAAGGGGATGGCTACACCTTC. Its translation is CASSTTGEGDGYTF. The chain uses TRBV6-5 and TRBJ1-2, with 8 bases identical to TRBD1. The CDR3 totals 14 residues. Germline CDR1 and CDR2: MNHEY and SVGAGI. Losses at the gene ends were 5 bases for V and 6 bases for J; bases not matched to a gene: 8.

The V and J genes are TRBV29-1 and TRBJ1-2; the D is unclear. Trimming took off 5 bases at V and 4 bases at J, with 17 bases between the two ends. The germline V gene encodes CDR1 SQVTM and CDR2 ANQGSEA. The CDR3 loop spans 14 amino acids. The CDR3 region is CSVSIRGLFYGYTF. The CDR3 DNA reads as TGCAGCGTTTCCATTCGTGGACTGTTCTATGGCTACACCTTC.

This chain uses TRBV3-1 (or the pseudogene TRBV3-2) with TRBJ2-1; a possible D gene is TRBD2 (5 bases). Trimming stripped 4 bases from V and 0 bases from J, with 10 bases between. The length of the CDR3 is 15 residues. Per the germline V gene, CDR1 is LGHDT and CDR2 is YNNKEL (reference sequence). The CDR3 DNA reads as TGTGCCAGCAGCCGCCGGGATTACTCCTACAATGAGCAGTTCTTC. Residues: CASSRRDYSYNEQFF.

The gene calls are TRBV10-2 and TRBJ2-7; D uncertain. Deletions cut 8 bases from V and 6 bases from J, with 8 bases between. The CDR3 runs to 10 residues. Germline CDR1 WSHSY, CDR2 SAAADI. The CDR3 sequence: CASRGAEQYF. The CDR3 DNA sequence: TGCGCCAGCCGCGGCGCCGAGCAGTACTTC.

The chain links TRBV6-5 to TRBJ2-2, with unresolved D. The CDR3 spans 15 residues. CDR1 is MNHEY, CDR2 SVGAGI, per germline. V was shortened by 6 bases and J by 3 bases, with 14 bases between the two germline ends. The CDR3 spells CASRPDRSHTGELFF. The CDR3 DNA sequence: TGTGCCAGCAGACCCGACCGATCTCACACCGGGGAGCTGTTTTTT.

The rearrangement uses TRBV5-8 and TRBJ1-2, with unresolved D. V was pared by 5 bases and J by 8 bases, with 22 bases between. Germline V lookup: CDR1 SGHTS, CDR2 YDEGEE. The CDR3 length is 15 residues. The CDR3 here is CASSKTPGRAGGYTF. The DNA of the CDR3 is TGTGCCAGCAGTAAAACTCCTGGTAGGGCGGGCGGCTACACCTTC.

V is TRBV12-3 or TRBV12-4 and J is TRBJ1-2; D is uncertain. This CDR3 has 13 amino acids. V was pared by 5 bases and J by 0 bases, with 7 bases between. The CDR3 coding sequence is TGTGCCAGCAGTCCTCTCCCTAACTATGGCTACACCTTC. This encodes CASSPLPNYGYTF.

The chain has TRBV6-5 and TRBJ2-3; a possible D gene is TRBD2 (6 bases). Germline V gene lookup returns CDR1 MNHEY and CDR2 SVGAGI. The CDR3 spans 15 residues. Trimming cost V 8 bases and J 1 base, with 16 bases left between them. The CDR3 DNA sequence: TGTGCCAGCTTGTCGGGGGAGCTGCGCACAGATACGCAGTATTTT. Translating gives CASLSGELRTDTQYF.

This rearrangement joins TRBV5-1 to TRBJ2-1; TRBD2 is a possible D gene (6 bases). V was trimmed by 1 base and J by 8 bases, leaving 13 bases between them. The CDR3 consists of 14 residues. Per germline, CDR1 SGHRS and CDR2 YFSETQ. CDR3 DNA sequence: TGCGCCAGCAGCTTGCTGGGGGGTATCTATGAGCAGTTCTTC. Translated, it gives CASSLLGGIYEQFF. The full variable domain, in which reference TRBV5-1 and TRBJ2-1 provide the parts outside the CDR3, is KAGVTQTPRYLIKTRGQQVTLSCSPISGHRSVSWYQQTPGQGLQFLFEYFSETQRNKGNFPGRFSGRQFSNSRSEMNVSTLELGDSALYLCASSLLGGIYEQFFGPGTRLTVL.

This chain joins TRBV5-1 and TRBJ2-1; 11 nucleotides match TRBD2. Trimming took 0 bases from V and 9 from J; bases not matched to a gene: 8. The CDR3 covers 16 residues. Per the germline V gene, CDR1 is SGHRS and CDR2 is YFSETQ. The CDR3 region has the DNA TGCGCCAGCAGCTTGGGGGTAGCGGGAGGGCCTGCTGAGCAGTTCTTC. This translates into CASSLGVAGGPAEQFF.

The CDR3, as DNA: TGTGCCAGCTCCTTCGGGGAGACCGGGGAGCTGTTTTTT. Protein product: CASSFGETGELFF. The chain combines TRBV6-5 with TRBJ2-2; TRBD2 might be the D (5 bases). The CDR3 contains 13 residues. CDR1 MNHEY and CDR2 SVGAGI come from the germline V gene. The V and J ends lost 8 bases and 5 bases respectively, with 12 bases between them.

This clone was recorded only once. This chain uses TRBV2 with TRBJ2-1, with D perhaps assigned TRBD1 or TRBD2 (6 bases each). Trimming took 2 bases from V and 16 from J, leaving 15 bases between them. The CDR3 runs 12 residues. CDR1 is SNHLY, CDR2 FYNNEI, per germline. CDR3 bases: TGTGCCAGCAGTGAAAACCTAGGGGGGCAATTCTTC. Translation: CASSENLGGQFF. The full variable domain, rest sourced from reference TRBV2 and TRBJ2-1, is EPEVTQTPSHQVTQMGQEVILRCVPISNHLYFYWYRQILGQKVEFLVSFYNNEISEKSEIFDDQFSVERPDGSNFTLKIRSTKLEDSAMYFCASSENLGGQFFGPGTRLTVL.

The V and J genes are TRBV4-1 and TRBJ1-2; no firm D call. Germline CDR1 reads MGHRA; CDR2 reads YSYEKL. The CDR3 consists of 13 residues. V was shortened by 0 bases and J by 7 bases, with 9 bases between the two germline ends. The chain's CDR3 is CASSQDRYTGYTF. For the CDR3, the DNA is TGCGCCAGCAGCCAAGACAGGTATACTGGCTACACCTTC.

The chain is built from TRBV6-5 and TRBJ1-5; 10 positions agree with TRBD1. The germline V gene encodes CDR1 MNHEY and CDR2 SVGAGI. The trim removed 5 bases at V and 4 bases at J, leaving 2 bases unmatched. The CDR3 is made up of 14 amino acids. The CDR3 bases are TGTGCCAGCAGTCCGGACAGGGGGAATCAGCCCCAGCATTTT. It yields the protein CASSPDRGNQPQHF.

This clone was counted a few times. The chain has TRBV3-1 (or the pseudogene TRBV3-2) and TRBJ2-7; D is unclear. Germline V gene sequence: CDR1 LGHDT, CDR2 YNNKEL (reference sequence). The CDR3 covers 15 residues. The V gene lost 1 base and the J gene lost 6 bases, with 16 bases spanning the gap. In nucleotides, the CDR3 is TGTGCCAGCAGCCAAGGTCCCAGATCGTCAGCCGAGCAGTACTTC. Translation gives CASSQGPRSSAEQYF.

This sequence joins TRBV30 and TRBJ1-1; D might be TRBD1 (6 bases). CDR3 size: 14 residues. Germline values: CDR1 GTSNPN, CDR2 SVGIG (reference sequence). V lost 7 bases and J 0 bases, leaving 15 bases between the germline ends. The DNA of the CDR3 is TGTGCCTCGAACAGGGTTTCGATGAACACTGAAGCTTTCTTT. Its translation: CASNRVSMNTEAFF.

The rearrangement links TRBV19 to TRBJ1-1; D possibly corresponds to TRBD1 (5 bases). V lost 8 bases and J 1 base, leaving 11 bases between the germline ends. CDR1 LNHDA and CDR2 SQIVND come from the germline V gene (reference sequence). CDR3 length: 13 residues. CDR3 sequence: CASGKTANTEAFF. The CDR3 bases are TGTGCCAGTGGAAAGACAGCGAACACTGAAGCTTTCTTT.

V is TRBV6-5 and J is TRBJ1-4; D uncertain. The germline V gene encodes CDR1 MNHEY and CDR2 SVGAGI. Trimming pared 6 bases from V and 13 bases from J, leaving 12 bases between. This CDR3 has 11 amino acids. CDR3 protein: CASRMGWGLFF. Written as DNA, the CDR3 is TGTGCCAGCAGGATGGGGTGGGGACTGTTTTTT.

The J gene is TRBJ1-2, the V gene TRBV30; TRBD1 might be the D (5 bases). Germline V gene lookup returns CDR1 GTSNPN and CDR2 SVGIG (reference sequence). V was pared by 3 bases and J by 5 bases, with 13 bases between. There are 13 residues in the CDR3. Here the CDR3 reads CAWSLGAGYGYTF. CDR3 sequence (DNA): TGTGCCTGGAGCCTAGGGGCAGGGTATGGCTACACCTTC. Based on the CDR3 plus reference TRBV30 and TRBJ1-2, the full variable domain is SQTIHQWPATLVQPVGSPLSLECTVEGTSNPNLYWYRQAAGRGLQLLFYSVGIGQISSEVPQNLSASRPQDRQFILSSKKLLLSDSGFYLCAWSLGAGYGYTFGSGTRLTVV.

The chain joins TRBV28 to TRBJ1-2; no reliable D call. Trimming removed 3 bases at V and 8 bases at J, with 10 bases between. Germline V gene data show CDR1 as MDHEN and CDR2 as SYDVKM. The CDR3 length is 12 residues. The CDR3 coding sequence is TGTGCCAGCAGTTTGCAGGATAACGGCTACACCTTC. Its translation is CASSLQDNGYTF.

This sequence joins TRBV14 and TRBJ1-5; D uncertain. Germline CDR1 SGHDN, CDR2 FVKESK. The CDR3 covers 15 residues. V lost 1 base and J 6 bases, leaving 13 bases between the germline ends. The CDR3 coding sequence is TGTGCCAGCAGCCAAGGAGGTCTTCCTGGTCAGCCCCAGCATTTT. Translating it yields CASSQGGLPGQPQHF. The full variable domain, rest sourced from reference TRBV14 and TRBJ1-5, is EAGVTQFPSHSVIEKGQTVTLRCDPISGHDNLYWYRRVMGKEIKFLLHFVKESKQDESGMPNNRFLAERTGGTYSTLKVQPAELEDSGVYFCASSQGGLPGQPQHFGDGTRLSIL.

The rearrangement uses TRBV3-1 (or the pseudogene TRBV3-2) and TRBJ1-2; D uncertain. Germline V lookup: CDR1 LGHDT, CDR2 YNNKEL (reference sequence). This CDR3 is built from 17 residues. The V and J ends lost 1 base and 0 bases respectively, with 15 bases between them. CDR3 bases: TGTGCCAGCAGCCAAGGGATTGCATATGCAGCTAACTATGGCTACACCTTC. Protein product: CASSQGIAYAANYGYTF.

The chain uses TRBV20-1 and TRBJ2-1; 9 positions agree with TRBD2. The J segment lost 5 bases and the V segment lost 3 bases, leaving 8 bases of the junction unmatched. The length of the CDR3 is 15 residues. Germline V gives CDR1 DFQATT, CDR2 SNEGSKA (reference sequence). For the CDR3, the DNA is TGCAGTGCTAGTCTAGCGGGGTCTCCCGACAATGAGCAGTTCTTC. Translating gives CSASLAGSPDNEQFF.

This chain links TRBV18 with TRBJ2-2, with D maybe TRBD2 (7 bases). V lost 6 bases to trimming and J lost 6 bases, with 23 bases between them. The germline CDR1 and CDR2 sequences are KGHSH and LQKENI. CDR3 length: 17 residues. CDR3 residues: CASSPGLAARGPGELFF. In DNA form, the CDR3 reads TGTGCCAGCTCCCCCGGCCTAGCGGCCCGGGGGCCCGGGGAGCTGTTTTTT.

CDR3 sequence reads: CASSLSATNEKLFF. The CDR3 nucleotides are TGTGCCAGCAGCTTATCAGCAACTAATGAAAAACTGTTTTTT. The rearrangement links TRBV7-8 to TRBJ1-4; no reliable D call. Germline V gene data show CDR1 as SGHVS and CDR2 as FQNEAQ. This CDR3 comprises 14 residues. V gave up 2 bases and J gave up 0 bases, with 4 bases separating them. The variable domain in full, completed from reference TRBV7-8 and TRBJ1-4, reads GAGVSQSPRYKVAKRGQDVALRCDPISGHVSLFWYQQALGQGPEFLTYFQNEAQLDKSGLPSDRFFAERPEGSVSTLKIQRTQQEDSAVYLCASSLSATNEKLFFGSGTQLSVL.

In its sample, this clone was seen once. The rearrangement links TRBV12-3 or TRBV12-4 to TRBJ1-5, with D hard to call. The CDR3 covers 12 residues. Trimming left V 3 bases short and J 4 bases short, with 4 bases between. This chain's CDR3 is CASSFWNQPQHF. Here the CDR3 DNA reads TGTGCCAGCAGTTTTTGGAATCAGCCCCAGCATTTT.

This clone was detected a few times. The chain employs TRBV7-8 and TRBJ1-1; tentative D call: TRBD1 (5 bases). Per the germline V gene, CDR1 is SGHVS and CDR2 is FQNEAQ. This CDR3 contains 13 residues. The ends were cut back, 1 base at V and 5 bases at J, with 8 bases in the middle. CDR3 residues: CASSLEGVTEAFF. The CDR3 bases are TGTGCCAGCAGCTTAGAAGGGGTTACTGAAGCTTTCTTT. The full variable domain, rest sourced from reference TRBV7-8 and TRBJ1-1, is GAGVSQSPRYKVAKRGQDVALRCDPISGHVSLFWYQQALGQGPEFLTYFQNEAQLDKSGLPSDRFFAERPEGSVSTLKIQRTQQEDSAVYLCASSLEGVTEAFFGQGTRLTVV.

The V gene is TRBV7-9, the J gene TRBJ2-2; TRBD2 matches at 10 bases. CDR3 length: 17 residues. Trimming cost V 7 bases and J 6 bases; bases outside gene matches: 14. Germline V gives CDR1 SEHNR, CDR2 FQNEAQ (reference sequence). The CDR3 coding sequence is TGTGCCAGCACCCCTAGCGGGGGCCGTGGCGGGGCCGGGGAGCTGTTTTTT. Its translation: CASTPSGGRGGAGELFF.